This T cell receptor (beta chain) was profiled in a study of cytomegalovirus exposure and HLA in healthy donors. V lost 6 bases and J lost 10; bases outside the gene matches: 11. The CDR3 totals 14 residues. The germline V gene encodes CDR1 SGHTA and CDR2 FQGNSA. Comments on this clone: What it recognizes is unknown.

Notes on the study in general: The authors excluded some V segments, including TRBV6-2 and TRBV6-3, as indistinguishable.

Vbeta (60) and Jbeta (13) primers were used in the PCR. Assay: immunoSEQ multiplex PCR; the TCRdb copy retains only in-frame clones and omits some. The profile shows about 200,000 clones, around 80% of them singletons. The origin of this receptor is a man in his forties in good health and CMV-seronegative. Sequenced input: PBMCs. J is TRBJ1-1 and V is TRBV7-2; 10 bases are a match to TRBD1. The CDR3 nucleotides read TGTGCCAGCAGGCCGGGACAGGGGCCACAGGTAGCTTTCTTT. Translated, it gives CASRPGQGPQVAFF.